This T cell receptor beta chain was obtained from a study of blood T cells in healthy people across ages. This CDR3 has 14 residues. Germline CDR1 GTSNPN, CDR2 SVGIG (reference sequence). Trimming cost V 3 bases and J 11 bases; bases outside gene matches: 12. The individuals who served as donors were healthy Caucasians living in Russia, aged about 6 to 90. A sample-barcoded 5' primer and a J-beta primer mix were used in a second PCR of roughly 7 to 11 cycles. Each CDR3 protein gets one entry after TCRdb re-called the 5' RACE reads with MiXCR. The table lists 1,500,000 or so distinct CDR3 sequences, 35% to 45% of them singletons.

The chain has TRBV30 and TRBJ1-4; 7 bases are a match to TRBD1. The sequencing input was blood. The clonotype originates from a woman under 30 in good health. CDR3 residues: CAWRPETGFGKLFF. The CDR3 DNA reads TGTGCCTGGAGGCCCGAGACAGGGTTTGGGAAACTGTTTTTT.